The 20 T cell receptor beta chains presented below share a single source sample, sequenced in a study of T-cell memory formation after mild COVID-19. TCRdb fed the 5' RACE reads into MiXCR, producing one record per CDR3 protein. The sample includes some 320,000 distinct CDR3 sequences, roughly 15% of them seen just once. Sequenced material: PBMCs or a T cell subset sorted from them (not recorded which). These receptor sequences come from a man younger than 35 who had mild COVID-19 (a few samples of this study predate the infection). Cell type and time point are not known.

This clonotype was observed a handful of times. The chain joins TRBV6-2 or TRBV6-3 to TRBJ2-2, with unresolved D. Germline V CDR1 and CDR2: MNHEY, SVGEGT. CDR3 length: 13 residues. V lost 6 bases to trimming and J lost 2 bases, with 7 bases between them. The CDR3 here is CASRAQNTGELFF. CDR3 sequence (DNA): TGTGCCAGCAGAGCCCAAAACACCGGGGAGCTGTTTTTT.

The chain recombines TRBV2 with TRBJ2-1; D is unclear. The germline V and J ends were trimmed by 1 base and 4 bases, with 2 bases remaining between them. The germline CDR1 and CDR2 sequences are SNHLY and FYNNEI. This CDR3 has 12 amino acids. Here the CDR3 reads CASSEEYNEQFF. The CDR3 nucleotides are TGTGCCAGCAGTGAAGAATACAATGAGCAGTTCTTC. The full variable domain, completed using reference TRBV2 and TRBJ2-1, is EPEVTQTPSHQVTQMGQEVILRCVPISNHLYFYWYRQILGQKVEFLVSFYNNEISEKSEIFDDQFSVERPDGSNFTLKIRSTKLEDSAMYFCASSEEYNEQFFGPGTRLTVL.

Only a few counts were recorded for this clonotype. J is TRBJ1-1 and V is TRBV27, with D possibly matching TRBD1 (6 bases). V shed 6 bases and J shed 2 bases, with 10 bases lying between them. The CDR3 loop spans 13 amino acids. Per germline, CDR1 MNHEY and CDR2 SMNVEV (reference sequence). The CDR3 sequence: CASRPGVNTEAFF. The CDR3, as DNA: TGTGCCAGCAGACCAGGGGTCAACACTGAAGCTTTCTTT.

The chain joins TRBV24-1 to TRBJ2-4; D is perhaps TRBD1 (5 bases). Germline V lookup: CDR1 KGHDR, CDR2 SFDVKD. The CDR3 covers 13 residues. Trimming removed 9 bases from V and 5 bases from J, with 13 bases in between. DNA for the CDR3: TGTGCCACCGCAGGGTCCGGTCAAAACATTCAGTACTTC. As protein: CATAGSGQNIQYF.

This clonotype was seen a handful of times. The chain couples TRBV2 to TRBJ1-1, with 7 bases lining up with TRBD1. V shed 3 bases and J 3 bases; nucleotides not matched to a gene: 7. This CDR3 spans 15 amino acids. Germline-derived CDR1 and CDR2 are SNHLY and FYNNEI. The CDR3 region is CASSETGRGDTEAFF. CDR3 DNA sequence: TGTGCCAGCAGTGAGACAGGGAGGGGTGACACTGAAGCTTTCTTT.

This rearrangement joins TRBV4-3 to TRBJ2-3; D perhaps matches TRBD2 (5 bases). The CDR3 loop spans 16 amino acids. The V and J ends lost 1 base and 0 bases respectively, with 11 bases between them. Germline V gives CDR1 LGHNA, CDR2 YSLEER. The DNA of the CDR3 is TGCGCCAGCAGCCAAGGATCAGCGGATAGCACAGATACGCAGTATTTT. This codes for CASSQGSADSTDTQYF.

This clonotype was seen only a few times. The chain couples TRBV4-2 to TRBJ2-3; no clear D. Trimming pared 0 bases from V and 1 base from J, leaving 11 bases between. Germline V CDR1 and CDR2: LGHNA, YNFKEQ. This CDR3 spans 16 amino acids. The CDR3 here is CASSQDYPARTDTQYF. As DNA, the CDR3 is TGTGCCAGCAGCCAAGATTACCCAGCCCGCACAGATACGCAGTATTTT.

This clonotype has only a few counts. The V call is TRBV7-2, the J call TRBJ2-7; D possibly uses TRBD1 or TRBD2 (6 bases each). Germline V gene lookup returns CDR1 SGHTA and CDR2 FQGNSA. V was pared by 1 base and J by 12 bases, with 10 bases between. The CDR3 covers 11 residues. The CDR3 DNA follows: TGTGCCAGCAGCTTAGGGGGGGCGTCGTACTTC. Its translation is CASSLGGASYF.

The genes are TRBV3-1 and TRBJ2-3, with 8 bases matching TRBD2. Germline CDR1 LGHDT, CDR2 YNNKEL (reference sequence). The CDR3 covers 12 residues. With 3 bases clipped from V and 8 bases from J, the junction kept 1 base outside the gene matches. This CDR3 is CASSHGGGTQYF. The CDR3 DNA reads TGTGCCAGCAGCCACGGGGGGGGTACGCAGTATTTT.

This clonotype was counted ten times or more. This chain links TRBV5-6 with TRBJ1-2; 7 bases agree with TRBD1. This CDR3 is 15 amino acids long. CDR1 SGHDT and CDR2 YYEEEE come from the germline V gene. V lost 2 bases to trimming and J lost 5 bases; unmatched junction nucleotides: 9. CDR3 residues: CASSFISDRWYGYTF. The DNA for the CDR3 is TGTGCCAGCAGCTTTATATCGGACAGGTGGTATGGCTACACCTTC.

This chain links TRBV9 with TRBJ2-4, with D possibly being TRBD2 (5 bases). Germline assignment: CDR1 SGDLS and CDR2 YYNGEE. V was cut by 3 bases and J by 0 bases, with 16 bases left in between. This CDR3 is 17 amino acids long. The CDR3 sequence is CASSEFGGGLAKNIQYF. The CDR3 nucleotides read TGTGCCAGCAGCGAATTTGGAGGTGGACTAGCCAAAAACATTCAGTACTTC.

This clonotype was seen only a few times. The chain links TRBV2 to TRBJ2-2, with unresolved D. The CDR3 loop spans 13 amino acids. Germline V gives CDR1 SNHLY, CDR2 FYNNEI. V lost 3 bases to trimming and J lost 5 bases, with 7 bases between them. Here the CDR3 reads CASSDGYTGELFF. The CDR3 DNA reads as TGTGCCAGCAGTGACGGTTATACCGGGGAGCTGTTTTTT.

The rearrangement uses TRBV18 and TRBJ2-7, with 9 bases identical to TRBD2. This CDR3 has 15 amino acids. The germline CDR1 and CDR2 sequences are KGHSH and LQKENI. V was clipped by 3 bases and J by 2 bases; unmatched bases: 5. CDR3 residues: CASSPAAGGAYEQYF. For the CDR3, the DNA is TGTGCCAGCTCACCCGCAGCGGGGGGCGCCTACGAGCAGTACTTC.

In its sample, this clonotype was seen many times. The rearrangement joins TRBV5-1 to TRBJ2-5; D gene unclear. V was trimmed by 0 bases and J by 6 bases, leaving 6 bases between them. The length of the CDR3 is 12 residues. Looked up from germline, CDR1 is SGHRS and CDR2 is YFSETQ. CDR3: CASSLEDQTQYF. Written as DNA, the CDR3 is TGCGCCAGCAGCTTGGAGGACCAGACCCAGTACTTC.

In its sample, this clonotype was seen a few times. The chain combines TRBV4-3 with TRBJ1-2, with D perhaps matching TRBD1 (5 bases). V shed 4 bases and J shed 0 bases, with 15 bases lying between them. Looked up from germline, CDR1 is LGHNA and CDR2 is YSLEER. The CDR3 is 16 amino acids. The CDR3: CASSRGSTAPNYGYTF. The CDR3 nucleotides are TGCGCCAGCAGCCGGGGGAGCACAGCCCCTAACTATGGCTACACCTTC.

The chain is built from TRBV19 and TRBJ1-2; 11 nucleotides agree with TRBD1. Germline V lookup: CDR1 LNHDA, CDR2 SQIVND (reference sequence). This CDR3 is built from 15 residues. With V trimmed by 8 bases and J by 4 bases, 9 bases remained unmatched. In DNA form, the CDR3 reads TGTGCCAGTCGGACAGGGGGCGCATCAACCTATGGCTACACCTTC. This sequence encodes CASRTGGASTYGYTF.

J is TRBJ2-7 and V is TRBV4-1; a possible D gene is TRBD1 (6 bases). Germline V gene sequence: CDR1 MGHRA, CDR2 YSYEKL. CDR3 length: 14 amino acids. V lost 0 bases and J 2 bases, leaving 8 bases between the germline ends. The CDR3 bases are TGCGCCAGCAGCCAAGATGGGGGCACCTACGAGCAGTACGTC. The encoded protein is CASSQDGGTYEQYV.

This clonotype was found many times. The V and J genes are TRBV10-3 and TRBJ1-2; 9 nucleotides align to TRBD1. CDR1 is ENHRY, CDR2 SYGVKD, per germline. V lost 8 bases and J lost 7; bases outside the gene matches: 5. There are 12 residues in the CDR3. The CDR3 loop is CAILQGASGYTF. CDR3 DNA sequence: TGTGCCATCCTACAGGGGGCAAGTGGCTACACCTTC.

In this sample, this clonotype turned up a few times. J is TRBJ1-5 and V is TRBV19; D is ambiguous. CDR3 length: 14 residues. Looked up from germline, CDR1 is LNHDA and CDR2 is SQIVND (reference sequence). Trimming stripped 5 bases from V and 7 bases from J, with 15 bases between. CDR3 DNA: TGTGCCAGTAGTGTGCCCGTCTTAGGCCAGCCCCAGCATTTT. Its translation: CASSVPVLGQPQHF.

The chain recombines TRBV5-6 with TRBJ2-3; TRBD1 is a possible D gene (5 bases). CDR1 and CDR2 (germline): SGHDT, YYEEEE. Trimming shortened V by 1 base and J by 6 bases, and 9 bases separated the two germline ends. The CDR3 extends over 13 amino acids. CDR3 bases: TGTGCCAGCAGCTTGAAAGGGGTTGATACGCAGTATTTT. Amino acid sequence: CASSLKGVDTQYF.